This entry lists 20 T cell receptor beta chains sequenced from one sample in a study of blood T cells in healthy people across ages. A second PCR of roughly 7 to 11 cycles used a sample-barcoded 5' primer and a J-beta primer mix. MiXCR, applied by TCRdb to the 5' RACE reads, yields one record per CDR3 protein. The profile shows hundreds of thousands of distinct CDR3 sequences, about 25% of them singletons. In addition, the sample was reused for a study of T cells of mothers and their children.

Sequenced material: blood. The receptor source for this set is a boy aged 5 to 17 in good health.

This sequence joins TRBV7-3 and TRBJ2-7, with D maybe TRBD1 (6 bases). Germline CDR1 is SGHTA and CDR2 is FQGTGA. The CDR3 totals 14 residues. The V and J ends lost 5 bases and 8 bases respectively, with 19 bases between them. CDR3 sequence (DNA): TGTGCCAGCAGCGAGGGACAAGGAGTCGCGAAGCAGTACTTC. Translation gives CASSEGQGVAKQYF.

This clonotype was counted only a few times. This chain joins TRBV5-8 and TRBJ2-1; D remains ambiguous. The better agreement between TRBJ2-7 and the DNA end casts doubt on the J call. CDR1 is SGHTS and CDR2 is YDEGEE in the germline V gene. This CDR3 region has 10 residues. The CDR3 nucleotides read TGTGCCAGCAGCAAAAACGAGCAGTACTTC. Residues: CASSKNEQYF.

This clonotype has a handful of counts. This chain connects TRBV6-5 to TRBJ1-2; 7 bases match TRBD1. CDR3 size: 13 residues. J gave up 8 bases and V 6 bases, and 9 bases lay outside the gene matches. The germline V gene has CDR1 MNHEY and CDR2 SVGAGI. Written as DNA, the CDR3 is TGTGCCAGCAGCCGCCGACAGGGAGAAGGCTACACCTTC. This sequence encodes CASSRRQGEGYTF.

This clonotype was counted between two and nine times. The CDR3 DNA is TGTGCCAGCAGCTCATCAGCGGGACCTAGCACAGATACGCAGTATTTT. Translation gives CASSSSAGPSTDTQYF. V gene TRBV11-2 combines with J gene TRBJ2-3; 7 bases are shared with TRBD2. The ends lost 4 bases at V and 0 bases at J; junction bases unmatched: 7. The CDR3 extends over 16 amino acids. Germline lookup yields CDR1 SGHAT and CDR2 FQNNGV. Variable domain in full (rest from reference TRBV11-2 and TRBJ2-3): EAGVAQSPRYKIIEKRQSVAFWCNPISGHATLYWYQQILGQGPKLLIQFQNNGVVDDSQLPKDRFSAERLKGVDSTLKIQPAKLEDSAVYLCASSSSAGPSTDTQYFGPGTRLTVL.

The gene calls are TRBV3-1 and TRBJ2-5; no firm D call. Germline CDR1 and CDR2: LGHDT and YNNKEL (reference sequence). V was trimmed by 10 bases and J by 2 bases, leaving 17 bases between them. The CDR3 runs to 14 residues. The DNA for the CDR3 is TGTGCCACCACAGCGATTTCTGCACAAGAGACCCAGTACTTC. Its protein product is CATTAISAQETQYF.

This chain uses TRBV6-6 with TRBJ1-1, with D maybe TRBD1 (6 bases). Trimming pared 6 bases from V and 10 bases from J, leaving 24 bases between. Per the germline V gene, CDR1 is MNHNY and CDR2 is SVGAGI (reference sequence). The CDR3 runs 15 residues. For the CDR3, the DNA is TGTGCCAGCAGCCCAACTACCGGGGCCAGAGGGGGAGCTTTCTTT. Translating it yields CASSPTTGARGGAFF.

The chain is built from TRBV9 and TRBJ2-7; the D gene is possibly TRBD2 (5 bases). The V end was cut by 4 bases, the J end by 5 bases, with 13 bases between. Germline V lookup: CDR1 SGDLS, CDR2 YYNGEE. The CDR3 spans 13 residues. CDR3 sequence: CASSSRTENEQYF. For the CDR3, the DNA is TGTGCCAGCAGCTCGAGGACTGAGAACGAGCAGTACTTC.

The gene calls are TRBV29-1 and TRBJ2-5, with TRBD2 identical over 7 bases. The CDR3 runs 16 residues. The V segment lost 0 bases and the J segment 7 bases; nucleotides outside the gene matches: 14. Germline V CDR1 and CDR2: SQVTM, ANQGSEA. The CDR3 region is CSVEDLVAGVYSTQYF. The CDR3 nucleotides read TGCAGCGTTGAAGATCTCGTCGCGGGAGTGTACTCGACCCAGTACTTC.

The table lists this clonotype with a few counts. The chain combines TRBV2 with TRBJ2-1; D possibly corresponds to TRBD2 (5 bases). Between the trimmed V and J ends, which lost 1 base and 5 bases, there was a span of 6 bases. The CDR3 length is 13 residues. Germline V gene data show CDR1 as SNHLY and CDR2 as FYNNEI. The CDR3 nucleotides read TGTGCCAGCAGTGAAGAGGGAGACAATGAGCAGTTCTTC. This gives the protein CASSEEGDNEQFF.

V is TRBV4-3 and J is TRBJ2-1; 8 bases align to TRBD2. J gave up 0 bases and V 3 bases, and 13 bases lay outside the gene matches. This CDR3 is 19 amino acids long. Per germline, CDR1 LGHNA and CDR2 YSLEER. CDR3 protein: CASSQETSAGGLSYNEQFF. The CDR3 DNA follows: TGCGCCAGCAGCCAGGAGACGAGTGCGGGGGGCCTCTCCTACAATGAGCAGTTCTTC.

This clonotype was counted between two and nine times. The rearrangement uses TRBV2 and TRBJ1-5; no definite D call. Germline V lookup: CDR1 SNHLY, CDR2 FYNNEI. This CDR3 has 12 amino acids. V was pared by 3 bases and J by 5 bases, with 5 bases between. This chain's CDR3 is CASSDTYQPQHF. CDR3 coding DNA: TGTGCCAGCAGTGACACCTATCAGCCCCAGCATTTT.

The chain is built from TRBV27 and TRBJ2-3, with a tentative D call TRBD1 (5 bases). The CDR3 consists of 16 residues. Germline lookup yields CDR1 MNHEY and CDR2 SMNVEV (reference sequence). V lost 5 bases and J 0 bases, leaving 15 bases between the germline ends. CDR3 region: CASSPTASYSTDTQYF. The CDR3 region has the DNA TGTGCCAGCAGTCCGACAGCCTCCTACAGCACAGATACGCAGTATTTT.

The table lists this clonotype with many counts. This chain joins TRBV7-3 and TRBJ2-3; D uncertain. V lost 2 bases to trimming and J lost 5 bases, with 8 bases between them. The length of the CDR3 is 13 residues. Germline V gene sequence: CDR1 SGHTA, CDR2 FQGTGA. CDR3 sequence: CASSLQVGDTQYF. The CDR3 bases are TGTGCCAGCAGCTTACAGGTCGGAGATACGCAGTATTTT.

On this clonotype itself: The CDR3 does not end in the conserved phenylalanine or tryptophan, so this is likely a read error. The chain combines TRBV5-1 with TRBJ1-5, with D possibly matching TRBD1 (6 bases). V shed 0 bases and J shed 7 bases, with 14 bases lying between them. CDR1 is SGHRS, CDR2 YFSETQ, per germline. This CDR3 is 15 amino acids long. CDR3 sequence reads: CASSLGQALRQPQHS. In DNA, the CDR3 is TGCGCCAGCAGCTTGGGACAGGCCTTAAGGCAGCCCCAGCATTCT.

The chain recombines TRBV6-5 with TRBJ2-1, with 9 bases aligning to TRBD1. The J call may be faulty, since TRBJ2-5 better matches the DNA end. The germline gives CDR1 MNHEY, CDR2 SVGAGI. CDR3 size: 17 residues. The CDR3 is CASSYTWTGAELGTQYF. In nucleotides, the CDR3 is TGTGCCAGCAGTTACACCTGGACAGGGGCGGAATTAGGGACCCAGTACTTC.

The chain carries TRBV9 and TRBJ2-5, with 8 nucleotides matching TRBD1. Per the germline V gene, CDR1 is SGDLS and CDR2 is YYNGEE. The CDR3 length is 15 residues. V was pared by 4 bases and J by 11 bases, with 16 bases of the junction left unmatched. CDR3 protein: CASSPRQGTWGEQYF. In nucleotides, the CDR3 is TGTGCCAGCAGCCCCCGACAGGGGACCTGGGGGGAGCAGTACTTC.

A few counts support this clonotype. This sequence joins TRBV5-4 and TRBJ2-2; D might be TRBD1 (5 bases). Germline CDR1 is SGHNT and CDR2 is YYREEE (reference sequence). The length of the CDR3 is 17 residues. The V and J ends lost 3 bases and 2 bases respectively, with 17 bases between them. The CDR3 is CASSSETGKSNTGELFF. In nucleotides, the CDR3 is TGTGCCAGCAGCTCCGAAACAGGAAAAAGTAACACCGGGGAGCTGTTTTTT.

The J gene is TRBJ1-2, the V gene TRBV2, with a possible D match to TRBD1 (5 bases). The CDR3 covers 11 residues. In germline, CDR1 is SNHLY, CDR2 FYNNEI. Trimming removed 4 bases at V and 6 bases at J, with 6 bases between. The CDR3 coding sequence is TGTGCCAGCAGTGTAGGGGATGGCTACACCTTC. It yields the protein CASSVGDGYTF.

This clonotype appeared many times. V and J are TRBV19 and TRBJ2-1; 10 nucleotides agree with TRBD2. This CDR3 contains 17 residues. Germline V gene data show CDR1 as LNHDA and CDR2 as SQIVND (reference sequence). V shed 0 bases and J 7 bases; nucleotides not matched to a gene: 9. The CDR3, as DNA: TGTGCCAGTAGTATAGACCTACTAGCGGGAAGCTGGAATGAGCAGTTCTTC. Translation gives CASSIDLLAGSWNEQFF.

V gene TRBV7-9 combines with J gene TRBJ1-5; the D is unclear. The CDR3 covers 18 residues. Germline V CDR1 and CDR2: SEHNR, FQNEAQ (reference sequence). Trimming shortened V by 3 bases and J by 0 bases, and 18 bases separated the two germline ends. The CDR3, as DNA: TGTGCCAGCAGCTTCGGAGTTGAGGCAGACTATAGCAATCAGCCCCAGCATTTT. Translation gives CASSFGVEADYSNQPQHF.